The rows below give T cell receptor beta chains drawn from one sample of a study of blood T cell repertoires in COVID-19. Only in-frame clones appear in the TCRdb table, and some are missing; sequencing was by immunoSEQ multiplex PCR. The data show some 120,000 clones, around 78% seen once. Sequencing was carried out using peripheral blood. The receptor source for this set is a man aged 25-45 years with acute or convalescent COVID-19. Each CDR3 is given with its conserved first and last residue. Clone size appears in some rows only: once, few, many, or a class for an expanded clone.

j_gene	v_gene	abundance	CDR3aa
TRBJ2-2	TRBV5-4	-	CASSLVAGKTGELFF
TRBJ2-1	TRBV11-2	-	CASSQDGLAPTQFF
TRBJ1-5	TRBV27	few	CASTQGAVLYSNQPQHF
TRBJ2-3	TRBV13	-	CASSLEGSGGTSTDTQYF
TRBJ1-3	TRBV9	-	CASSAGGADTIYF
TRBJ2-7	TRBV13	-	CASSLGLADYEQYF
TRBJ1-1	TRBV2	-	CASSEAAGITEAFF
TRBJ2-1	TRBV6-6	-	CASSYDLGLEQFF
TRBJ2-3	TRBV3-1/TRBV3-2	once	CASSQGTSGRVDTQYF
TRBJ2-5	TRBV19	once	CASRDTGGWETQYF
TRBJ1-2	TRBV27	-	CASSLPPREGGNGYTF
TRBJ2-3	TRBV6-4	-	CASSDRAGATDTQYF
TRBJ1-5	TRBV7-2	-	CASSSLEGQPQHF
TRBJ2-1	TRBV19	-	CASSTGTSGLNEQFF
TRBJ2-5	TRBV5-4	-	CASSTAGGQGTQETQYF
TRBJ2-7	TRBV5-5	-	CASSLGQRNYEQYF
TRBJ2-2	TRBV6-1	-	CASSDIWTGWTGELFF
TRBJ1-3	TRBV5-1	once	CASSLVAPGTSGNTIYF
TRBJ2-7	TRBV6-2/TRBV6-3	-	CASSYESPNWEQYF
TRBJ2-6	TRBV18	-	CASSPEVGANVLTF
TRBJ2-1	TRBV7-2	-	CASSLAPLAGGYNEQFF
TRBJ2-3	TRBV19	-	CASSSWGGDTQYF
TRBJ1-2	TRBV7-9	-	CASSLGQELNYGYTF
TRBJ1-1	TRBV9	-	CASSVWGPTGRDTEAFF
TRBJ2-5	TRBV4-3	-	CASSQDRAGRGLGETQYF
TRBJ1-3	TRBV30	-	CAVRGGAGSGNTIYF
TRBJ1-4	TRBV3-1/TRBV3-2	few	CASSQDSGFREKLFF
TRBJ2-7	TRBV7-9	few	CASSLSTEYEQYF
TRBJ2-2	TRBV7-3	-	CASSLNDEGANTGELFF
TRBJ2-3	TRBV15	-	CATSRKIHWDSGPTDTQYF
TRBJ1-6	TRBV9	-	CASRGTGTGTNNSPLHF
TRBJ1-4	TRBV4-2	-	CASTPSDRDNEKLFF
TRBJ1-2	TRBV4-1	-	CASSPGGTYGYTF
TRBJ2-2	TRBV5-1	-	CASSGGLAGYTGELFF
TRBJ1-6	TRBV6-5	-	CASRTSYNSPLHF
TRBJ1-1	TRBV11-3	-	CASSLGGPAFF
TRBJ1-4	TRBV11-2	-	CASSLSRDEKLFF
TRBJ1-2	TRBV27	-	CASSLFSPGGRGYTF
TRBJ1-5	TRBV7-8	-	CASSLEGVQPQHF
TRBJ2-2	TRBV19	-	CASSISGNTGELFF
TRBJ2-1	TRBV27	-	CASRTSGLYNEQFF
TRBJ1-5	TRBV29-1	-	CSVAGREGQPQHF
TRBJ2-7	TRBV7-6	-	CASSHVRASGHSYEQYF
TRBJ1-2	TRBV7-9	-	CASSLAGTGGYGYTF
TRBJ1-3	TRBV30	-	CAWSVRRLGNTIYF
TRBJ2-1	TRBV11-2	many	CASSLAAGGFYNEQFF
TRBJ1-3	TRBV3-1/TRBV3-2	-	CASSQGRGNTIYF
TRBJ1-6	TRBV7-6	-	CASSSDRLNSPLHF
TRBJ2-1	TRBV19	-	CASTSDRFTPGGDEQFF
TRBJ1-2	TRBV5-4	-	CASARTTNYGYTF
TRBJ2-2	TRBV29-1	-	CSVGLASNTGELFF
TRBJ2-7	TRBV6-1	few	CASSEEEGTGGEQYF
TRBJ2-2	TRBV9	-	CASSVASGGTGELFF